These 28 T cell receptor beta chains were sequenced from one sample in a study of T cell responses to AZD1222 COVID-19 vaccine. Assay used: immunoSEQ multiplex PCR; TCRdb lists only in-frame clones, some missing. The top ten hold 6% to 8.5% of the sample, which has 150,000 to 200,000 clones, 85% to 90% seen once. Here the sequenced sample was peripheral blood, taken on day 0 of AZD1222 vaccination. These receptors all come from an adult in good health.

This clone was counted a few times. The chain recombines TRBV5-6 with TRBJ2-1, with 8 nucleotides matching TRBD1. The CDR3 contains 12 residues. The germline V gene encodes CDR1 SGHDT and CDR2 YYEEEE. Trimming removed 4 bases from V and 12 bases from J; junction bases left unmatched: 6. The CDR3 sequence is CASSPRDRRQFF. CDR3 nucleotide sequence: TGTGCCAGCAGCCCTAGGGACAGGCGGCAGTTCTTC.

This rearrangement joins TRBV15 to TRBJ1-1, with D tentatively TRBD1 (5 bases). CDR3 length: 15 residues. The V and J ends lost 0 bases and 4 bases respectively, with 12 bases between them. Germline V lookup: CDR1 LNHNV, CDR2 YYDKDF (reference sequence). CDR3 loop: CATSRDSEGPTEAFF. The CDR3, as DNA: TGTGCCACCAGCAGAGATTCCGAGGGGCCCACTGAAGCTTTCTTT.

In this sample, this clone turned up once. The rearrangement uses TRBV6-2 or TRBV6-3 and TRBJ1-1, with unresolved D. V was shortened by 4 bases and J by 5 bases, with 11 bases between the two germline ends. Looked up from germline, CDR1 is MNHEY and CDR2 is SVGEGT. The CDR3 runs 13 residues. The CDR3 nucleotides are TGTGCCAGCAGTTCCCTCCTTTCTACTGAAGCTTTCTTT. As protein: CASSSLLSTEAFF.

The V and J genes are TRBV7-8 and TRBJ1-2, with 7 bases lining up with TRBD1. Germline lookup yields CDR1 SGHVS and CDR2 FQNEAQ. CDR3 length: 13 amino acids. V gave up 3 bases and J gave up 2 bases; unmatched junction bases: 0. CDR3 coding DNA: TGTGCCAGCAGCTTGGGACAGAACTATGGCTACACCTTC. Its translation: CASSLGQNYGYTF.

This clone occurred once. The rearrangement uses TRBV5-1 and TRBJ2-7, with TRBD1 matching over 7 bases. CDR1 and CDR2 from the germline V gene are SGHRS and YFSETQ. This CDR3 has 16 residues. V shed 0 bases and J 2 bases; nucleotides not matched to a gene: 8. The CDR3 nucleotides are TGCGCCAGCAGCTTGGCCCTGACAGGGAAGCCCTACGAGCAGTACTTC. The encoded protein is CASSLALTGKPYEQYF.

The chain combines TRBV30 with TRBJ1-1; D ambiguous. The CDR3 contains 13 residues. CDR1 and CDR2 (germline): GTSNPN, SVGIG (reference sequence). V was pared by 0 bases and J by 6 bases, with 11 bases between. CDR3 protein: CAWSVWVWAEAFF. The CDR3 nucleotides read TGTGCCTGGAGTGTATGGGTTTGGGCTGAAGCTTTCTTT. The full variable domain, rest sourced from reference TRBV30 and TRBJ1-1, is SQTIHQWPATLVQPVGSPLSLECTVEGTSNPNLYWYRQAAGRGLQLLFYSVGIGQISSEVPQNLSASRPQDRQFILSSKKLLLSDSGFYLCAWSVWVWAEAFFGQGTRLTVV.

The chain uses TRBV4-3 and TRBJ2-5; D call uncertain. CDR3 length: 13 amino acids. Germline CDR1 reads LGHNA; CDR2 reads YSLEER. The V and J ends lost 0 bases and 3 bases respectively, with 5 bases between them. The CDR3 region is CASSQDFEETQYF. Here the CDR3 DNA reads TGCGCCAGCAGCCAAGATTTCGAAGAGACCCAGTACTTC.

The chain links TRBV5-5 to TRBJ2-7; 7 nucleotides match TRBD1. Germline V gene sequence: CDR1 SGHKS, CDR2 YYEKEE (reference sequence). V was clipped by 4 bases and J by 1 base; unmatched bases: 8. The CDR3 runs 15 residues. The CDR3 DNA reads TGTGCCAGCAGCCATGCCGGGACAGCGTCCTACGAGCAGTACTTC. This gives the protein CASSHAGTASYEQYF.

The CDR3 sequence is CASSITSSGYEQYF. The CDR3, as DNA: TGTGCCAGCAGCATAACTAGTAGCGGGTACGAGCAGTACTTC. V gene TRBV6-2 or TRBV6-3 combines with J gene TRBJ2-7, with 7 bases identical to TRBD2. The CDR3 is 14 residues long. J gave up 4 bases and V 6 bases, and 9 bases lay outside the gene matches. Germline CDR1 reads MNHEY; CDR2 reads SVGEGT.

The CDR3, as DNA: TGTGCCAGCTCACCACGAGCGGGGTCCACAGATACGCAGTATTTT. Encoded protein: CASSPRAGSTDTQYF. The chain combines TRBV18 with TRBJ2-3; 7 bases are a match to TRBD2. Germline CDR1 KGHSH, CDR2 LQKENI. The junction had 3 bases not matched to a gene; V was cut back by 1 base and J by 2 bases. This CDR3 spans 15 amino acids. Full variable domain (outside the CDR3, taken from reference TRBV18 and TRBJ2-3): NAGVMQNPRHLVRRRGQEARLRCSPMKGHSHVYWYRQLPEEGLKFMVYLQKENIIDESGMPKERFSAEFPKEGPSILRIQQVVRGDSAAYFCASSPRAGSTDTQYFGPGTRLTVL.

The rearrangement uses TRBV6-5 and TRBJ2-7, with D perhaps TRBD1 or TRBD2 (5 bases each). From germline, CDR1 is MNHEY and CDR2 SVGAGI. There are 14 residues in the CDR3. Trimming took 6 bases from V and 3 from J, leaving 15 bases between them. The CDR3 sequence is CASRAGSRGYEQYF. CDR3 nucleotides: TGTGCCAGCAGGGCAGGGAGCCGGGGCTACGAGCAGTACTTC.

This chain links TRBV5-4 with TRBJ1-2; D may be TRBD1 (5 bases). Germline V gene lookup returns CDR1 SGHNT and CDR2 YYREEE (reference sequence). The CDR3 loop spans 14 amino acids. Trimming pared 4 bases from V and 4 bases from J, leaving 14 bases between. CDR3 sequence reads: CASSTWGGGYGYTF. CDR3 coding DNA: TGTGCCAGCAGCACCTGGGGCGGAGGCTATGGCTACACCTTC. Complete variable domain (other parts from reference TRBV5-4 and TRBJ1-2): ETGVTQSPTHLIKTRGQQVTLRCSSQSGHNTVSWYQQALGQGPQFIFQYYREEENGRGNFPPRFSGLQFPNYSSELNVNALELDDSALYLCASSTWGGGYGYTFGSGTRLTVV.

The rearrangement joins TRBV12-3 or TRBV12-4 to TRBJ1-2, with D unresolved. Trimming left V 6 bases short and J 9 bases short, with 17 bases between. CDR3 length equals 13 residues. The CDR3 here is CASSRRGFWSYTF. CDR3 nucleotide sequence: TGTGCCAGCAGCCGAAGAGGGTTTTGGAGCTACACCTTC.

The chain is built from TRBV6-4 and TRBJ1-1; tentatively, D is TRBD1 (5 bases). V lost 4 bases and J lost 0, with 18 bases in between. Germline V gives CDR1 MRHNA, CDR2 SNTAGT. This CDR3 contains 17 residues. This chain's CDR3 is CASSGREHSGMNTEAFF. The CDR3 region has the DNA TGTGCCAGCAGTGGCCGAGAACACTCAGGGATGAACACTGAAGCTTTCTTT.

In this sample, this clone turned up once. The V call is TRBV7-9, the J call TRBJ1-6, with D tentatively TRBD1 (6 bases). Between the trimmed V and J ends, which lost 4 bases and 9 bases, there was a span of 16 bases. In germline, CDR1 is SEHNR, CDR2 FQNEAQ (reference sequence). CDR3 size: 15 residues. The DNA for the CDR3 is TGTGCCAGCAGCTCGGGGACATCTGGAATTTCACCCCTCCACTTT. Its protein product is CASSSGTSGISPLHF.

To note about this clone: Distinct nucleotide sequences in the sample also encode this CDR3. The rearrangement joins TRBV7-2 to TRBJ1-6; D is uncertain. The V and J ends lost 1 base and 4 bases respectively, with 5 bases between them. This CDR3 has 14 amino acids. CDR1 and CDR2 from the germline V gene are SGHTA and FQGNSA. CDR3 sequence: CASSLGGYNSPLHF. DNA for the CDR3: TGTGCCAGCAGCTTAGGGGGTTATAATTCACCCCTCCACTTT.

The genes are TRBV7-2 and TRBJ2-5; TRBD2 matches 11 bases. This CDR3 has 17 amino acids. Looked up from germline, CDR1 is SGHTA and CDR2 is FQGNSA. The V segment lost 4 bases and the J segment 5 bases; nucleotides outside the gene matches: 12. CDR3 in amino acids: CASSSSSGGYVGETQYF. In nucleotides, the CDR3 is TGTGCCAGCAGCTCCTCTAGCGGGGGGTACGTTGGTGAGACCCAGTACTTC.

V gene TRBV19 combines with J gene TRBJ1-5; the match to TRBD1 covers 9 bases. With 7 bases clipped from V and 2 bases from J, the junction kept 6 bases outside the gene matches. The CDR3 extends over 15 amino acids. The germline V gene encodes CDR1 LNHDA and CDR2 SQIVND (reference sequence). CDR3 in DNA: TGTGCCAGTATCCCACAGGGGGCACGCAATCAGCCCCAGCATTTT. It codes for CASIPQGARNQPQHF.

This clone was counted once. The chain combines TRBV7-3 with TRBJ2-5; 8 nucleotides match TRBD2. The CDR3 is made up of 13 amino acids. Germline-derived CDR1 and CDR2 are SGHTA and FQGTGA. J gave up 5 bases and V 6 bases, and 5 bases lay outside the gene matches. The CDR3 is CASSPRGAETQYF. DNA for the CDR3: TGTGCCAGCAGTCCGCGGGGGGCGGAGACCCAGTACTTC.

This clone has more than one count but fewer than ten. This chain connects TRBV6-4 to TRBJ1-5; D gene ambiguous. Trimming took off 4 bases at V and 3 bases at J, with 7 bases between the two ends. Germline V gene data show CDR1 as MRHNA and CDR2 as SNTAGT. There are 13 residues in the CDR3. CDR3 nucleotides: TGTGCCAGCAGTGCCGAGACCAATCAGCCCCAGCATTTT. As protein: CASSAETNQPQHF.

The J gene is TRBJ1-1, the V gene TRBV25-1, with a possible D match to TRBD1 (5 bases). CDR1 is MGHDK, CDR2 SYGVNS, per germline. CDR3 length: 13 amino acids. The germline V and J ends were trimmed by 2 bases and 3 bases, with 7 bases remaining between them. The chain's CDR3 is CASSEEGHTEAFF. The CDR3 DNA is TGTGCCAGCAGTGAAGAGGGACACACTGAAGCTTTCTTT.

As DNA, the CDR3 is TGTGCCAGCAGCGTAGGTGGAGGGACTAACTATGGCTACACCTTC. This codes for CASSVGGGTNYGYTF. The chain uses TRBV9 and TRBJ1-2; no clear D gene. Germline V gives CDR1 SGDLS, CDR2 YYNGEE. The CDR3 covers 15 residues. Between the trimmed V and J ends, which lost 0 bases and 0 bases, there was a span of 9 bases.

This chain uses TRBV12-3 or TRBV12-4 with TRBJ2-2; D remains unclear. The CDR3 loop spans 12 amino acids. V shed 7 bases and J shed 6 bases, with 9 bases lying between them. CDR3: CASTRAAGELFF. The CDR3 region has the DNA TGTGCCAGCACCAGAGCAGCCGGGGAGCTGTTTTTT.

V usage is TRBV19 and J usage is TRBJ2-7, with TRBD1 as a possible D gene (5 bases). V was pared by 5 bases and J by 0 bases, with 14 bases between. The CDR3 totals 15 residues. Germline values: CDR1 LNHDA, CDR2 SQIVND (reference sequence). The CDR3 DNA sequence: TGTGCCAGTAGTGACCAGGGTCTCGGCTCCTACGAGCAGTACTTC. Residues: CASSDQGLGSYEQYF.

The gene calls are TRBV3-1 (or the pseudogene TRBV3-2) and TRBJ2-7, with D hard to call. Germline V gene sequence: CDR1 LGHDT, CDR2 YNNKEL (reference sequence). The CDR3 is made up of 14 amino acids. Trimming took off 0 bases at V and 6 bases at J, with 12 bases between the two ends. The CDR3 loop is CASSQDHYSGEQYF. The CDR3 region has the DNA TGTGCCAGCAGCCAAGATCATTATTCAGGCGAGCAGTACTTC.

The gene calls are TRBV29-1 and TRBJ1-2, with D perhaps TRBD1 (5 bases). The germline CDR1 and CDR2 sequences are SQVTM and ANQGSEA. This CDR3 contains 13 residues. With 4 bases removed from V and 5 bases from J, the gap between germline ends came to 14 bases. This CDR3 is CSVGVGDTYGYTF. In DNA form, the CDR3 reads TGCAGCGTTGGTGTAGGGGATACATATGGCTACACCTTC.

The chain carries TRBV13 and TRBJ1-1, with a tentative D call TRBD1 (6 bases). This CDR3 has 14 amino acids. CDR1 and CDR2 from the germline V gene are PRHDT and FYEKMQ (reference sequence). Trimming left V 1 base short and J 6 bases short, with 12 bases between. DNA for the CDR3: TGTGCCAGCAGCTTAGTATGGACAGTTTCTGAAGCTTTCTTT. This translates into CASSLVWTVSEAFF.

V usage is TRBV25-1 and J usage is TRBJ2-1, with D perhaps TRBD1 or TRBD2 (6 bases each). Germline lookup yields CDR1 MGHDK and CDR2 SYGVNS. The CDR3 consists of 16 residues. V gave up 0 bases and J gave up 5 bases, with 14 bases separating them. CDR3 sequence: CASSEYRGGRDNEQFF. CDR3 bases: TGTGCCAGCAGTGAATATCGAGGGGGGCGCGACAATGAGCAGTTCTTC.